The next 26 T cell receptor beta chains were all read from a single sample in a study of blood T cell repertoires in COVID-19. The data were produced by immunoSEQ multiplex PCR, yet TCRdb's version contains in-frame clones alone and is incomplete. The top ten hold 6% to 8.5% of the sample, which has tens of thousands of clones, 70% to 85% seen once. Sequencing used peripheral blood. All receptors derive from a man between 65 and 85 years old with acute or convalescent COVID-19.

J is TRBJ1-6 and V is TRBV7-2; TRBD1 might be the D (5 bases). Trimming pared 5 bases from V and 0 bases from J, leaving 11 bases between. CDR3 length: 16 residues. Per germline, CDR1 SGHTA and CDR2 FQGNSA. CDR3 DNA sequence: TGTGCCAGCAGCCCGGAGGGGAGCTCCTATAATTCACCCCTCCACTTT. This translates into CASSPEGSSYNSPLHF.

The chain recombines TRBV19 with TRBJ1-6; TRBD1 is a possible D gene (5 bases). CDR1 is LNHDA and CDR2 is SQIVND in the germline V gene (reference sequence). CDR3 length: 17 residues. V gave up 3 bases and J gave up 0 bases, with 12 bases separating them. As DNA, the CDR3 is TGTGCCAGTAGTATCGGGACTCTGAGCTCCTATAATTCACCCCTCCACTTT. Translation gives CASSIGTLSSYNSPLHF.

The chain links TRBV7-9 to TRBJ2-3, with a possible D match to TRBD2 (5 bases). Trimming cost V 3 bases and J 2 bases, with 12 bases left between them. Germline CDR1 is SEHNR and CDR2 is FQNEAQ (reference sequence). There are 15 residues in the CDR3. In nucleotides, the CDR3 is TGTGCCAGCAGCTTTAAAGGAGGTATCACAGATACGCAGTATTTT. It encodes CASSFKGGITDTQYF.

The genes are TRBV2 and TRBJ1-5; a possible D gene is TRBD1 (6 bases). This CDR3 spans 14 amino acids. Between the trimmed V and J ends, which lost 6 bases and 3 bases, there was a span of 12 bases. Germline CDR1 SNHLY, CDR2 FYNNEI. CDR3 protein: CASSATGNNQPQHF. DNA of the CDR3: TGTGCCAGCAGCGCCACAGGGAACAATCAGCCCCAGCATTTT.

This clone was seen repeatedly, ten times or more. The V and J genes are TRBV2 and TRBJ2-7; 10 bases line up with TRBD2. CDR3 length equals 13 residues. V lost 6 bases, J lost 12 bases, and 11 bases stayed unmatched. Per germline, CDR1 SNHLY and CDR2 FYNNEI. CDR3 sequence: CASRVLAGQSGYF. The DNA for the CDR3 is TGTGCCAGCAGGGTACTAGCGGGACAATCCGGGTACTTC.

The genes are TRBV15 and TRBJ2-2; TRBD1 aligns across 7 bases. CDR1 is LNHNV and CDR2 is YYDKDF in the germline V gene (reference sequence). CDR3 length: 14 residues. The V segment lost 0 bases and the J segment 7 bases; nucleotides outside the gene matches: 2. CDR3 amino acids: CATSRDRGNGELFF. CDR3 nucleotide sequence: TGTGCCACCAGCAGAGACAGGGGGAACGGGGAGCTGTTTTTT. The entire variable domain, with the rest obtained from reference TRBV15 and TRBJ2-2, is as follows: DAMVIQNPRYQVTQFGKPVTLSCSQTLNHNVMYWYQQKSSQAPKLLFHYYDKDFNNEADTPDNFQSRRPNTSFCFLDIRSPGLGDTAMYLCATSRDRGNGELFFGEGSRLTVL.

The J gene is TRBJ1-5, the V gene TRBV6-2 or TRBV6-3, with 8 bases aligning to TRBD1. From germline, CDR1 is MNHEY and CDR2 SVGEGT. CDR3 length equals 14 residues. V shed 5 bases, J shed 4 bases, and the junction held 4 bases outside the gene matches. The CDR3 region has the DNA TGTGCCAGCAGTACCGGGACAGGTAATCAGCCCCAGCATTTT. It encodes CASSTGTGNQPQHF.

In DNA, the CDR3 is TGTGCCACCAGTGATTCAGGGAGCAATCAGCCCCAGCATTTT. This codes for CATSDSGSNQPQHF. The V call is TRBV24-1, the J call TRBJ1-5, with D maybe TRBD1 (5 bases). CDR1 is KGHDR and CDR2 is SFDVKD in the germline V gene. The CDR3 runs to 14 residues. The V gene lost 2 bases and the J gene lost 1 base, with 5 bases spanning the gap.

The J gene is TRBJ2-7, the V gene TRBV7-9; tentative D call: TRBD1 (5 bases). V lost 2 bases to trimming and J lost 6 bases, with 8 bases between them. Germline CDR1 is SEHNR and CDR2 is FQNEAQ (reference sequence). The CDR3 length is 12 residues. The CDR3 protein is CASSLLGAEQYF. The CDR3 DNA is TGTGCCAGCAGCTTACTAGGGGCCGAGCAGTACTTC.

This chain joins TRBV7-3 and TRBJ2-1; 12 nucleotides align to TRBD2. Germline CDR1 SGHTA, CDR2 FQGTGA. CDR3 length: 16 amino acids. J was trimmed by 9 bases and V by 5 bases; bases with no gene match: 11. The CDR3 is CASSPFLAGGQGEQFF. CDR3 sequence (DNA): TGTGCCAGCAGCCCCTTCCTAGCGGGGGGGCAGGGTGAGCAGTTCTTC. The full variable domain, with the rest looked up from reference TRBV7-3 and TRBJ2-1, is GAGVSQTPSNKVTEKGKYVELRCDPISGHTALYWYRQSLGQGPEFLIYFQGTGAADDSGLPNDRFFAVRPEGSVSTLKIQRTERGDSAVYLCASSPFLAGGQGEQFFGPGTRLTVL.

The gene calls are TRBV5-4 and TRBJ1-2; TRBD1 is a possible D gene (5 bases). The germline gives CDR1 SGHNT, CDR2 YYREEE (reference sequence). This CDR3 has 12 residues. Trimming left V 1 base short and J 13 bases short, with 14 bases between. The CDR3 sequence is CASSLLSQGSTF. CDR3 sequence (DNA): TGTGCCAGCAGCTTGTTGTCCCAGGGTTCCACCTTC.

This clone has just a few counts. This sequence joins TRBV5-1 and TRBJ1-4; TRBD1 might be the D (6 bases). Germline V gene lookup returns CDR1 SGHRS and CDR2 YFSETQ. CDR3 length: 14 amino acids. With 2 bases removed from V and 8 bases from J, the gap between germline ends came to 13 bases. In DNA, the CDR3 is TGCGCCAGCAGCTTTACCGCAGGGGACGAAAAACTGTTTTTT. It encodes CASSFTAGDEKLFF.

The table lists this clone with many counts. This chain uses TRBV24-1 with TRBJ2-3; TRBD2 agrees at 10 bases. Trimming took 5 bases from V and 6 from J; bases not matched to a gene: 7. The CDR3 loop spans 15 amino acids. Germline lookup yields CDR1 KGHDR and CDR2 SFDVKD. The CDR3 DNA sequence: TGTGCCACCAGTGTTAATAGCGGGAGGATGGATACGCAGTATTTT. Protein: CATSVNSGRMDTQYF.

A single count supports this clone. This chain uses TRBV5-6 with TRBJ1-2, with 12 bases that match TRBD1. Trimming at V came to 4 bases and at J to 4 bases, leaving 2 bases not matched to a gene. Per germline, CDR1 SGHDT and CDR2 YYEEEE. This CDR3 is built from 14 residues. The CDR3 DNA reads as TGTGCCAGCAGCCCGGGACAGGGGGCCTATGGCTACACCTTC. Amino acids: CASSPGQGAYGYTF.

The gene calls are TRBV2 and TRBJ1-1; 9 bases are shared with TRBD1. The CDR3 length is 14 residues. CDR1 and CDR2 (germline): SNHLY, FYNNEI. Trimming cost V 6 bases and J 7 bases; bases outside gene matches: 9. CDR3 protein: CASRGGTGKSEAFF. CDR3 DNA sequence: TGTGCCAGCAGGGGAGGGACAGGGAAGAGTGAAGCTTTCTTT.

The chain has TRBV13 and TRBJ1-1, with unresolved D. Per the germline V gene, CDR1 is PRHDT and CDR2 is FYEKMQ (reference sequence). The length of the CDR3 is 17 residues. Trimming removed 1 base at V and 0 bases at J, with 15 bases between. The CDR3 region is CASSLVKIGAMNTEAFF. As DNA, the CDR3 is TGTGCCAGCAGCTTAGTGAAGATTGGAGCCATGAACACTGAAGCTTTCTTT.

The V gene is TRBV28, the J gene TRBJ1-3, with TRBD1 as a possible D gene (6 bases). Trimming shortened V by 8 bases and J by 1 base, and 18 bases separated the two germline ends. The CDR3 consists of 16 residues. The germline V gene has CDR1 MDHEN and CDR2 SYDVKM. The CDR3 DNA is TGTGCCAGCCAGGGGTCAGGGGATACTTCTGGAAACACCATATATTTT. Protein product: CASQGSGDTSGNTIYF.

The genes are TRBV4-1 and TRBJ1-2; D ambiguous. Germline V gene sequence: CDR1 MGHRA, CDR2 YSYEKL. The CDR3 is made up of 13 amino acids. The germline V and J ends were trimmed by 1 base and 1 base, with 4 bases remaining between them. Written as DNA, the CDR3 is TGCGCCAGCAGCCAAGCAGGTAACTATGGCTACACCTTC. Its protein product is CASSQAGNYGYTF.

The J gene is TRBJ2-2, the V gene TRBV24-1; 10 bases match TRBD1. V gave up 5 bases and J gave up 6 bases; unmatched junction bases: 5. The CDR3 runs 15 residues. The germline V gene encodes CDR1 KGHDR and CDR2 SFDVKD. The CDR3 spells CATSGRTGGPGELFF. CDR3 DNA sequence: TGTGCCACCAGTGGACGGACAGGGGGGCCCGGGGAGCTGTTTTTT.

The genes are TRBV9 and TRBJ1-4, with a weak D call TRBD1 (5 bases). The CDR3 has 16 residues. Germline values: CDR1 SGDLS, CDR2 YYNGEE. Trimming stripped 0 bases from V and 0 bases from J, with 9 bases between. The CDR3 here is CASSVGGTSTNEKLFF. CDR3 coding DNA: TGTGCCAGCAGCGTAGGGGGGACTTCAACTAATGAAAAACTGTTTTTT.

The chain couples TRBV18 to TRBJ1-2; D is undetermined. This CDR3 spans 15 amino acids. From germline, CDR1 is KGHSH and CDR2 LQKENI. V lost 3 bases and J lost 4, with 15 bases in between. CDR3 sequence: CASSPETGWGYGYTF. As DNA, the CDR3 is TGTGCCAGCTCACCTGAGACGGGGTGGGGCTATGGCTACACCTTC.

The chain recombines TRBV28 with TRBJ2-7; TRBD1 aligns across 9 bases. Germline CDR1 is MDHEN and CDR2 is SYDVKM. The junction had 5 bases not matched to a gene; V was cut back by 0 bases and J by 2 bases. This CDR3 is 16 amino acids long. The CDR3 here is CASSLWGQGLTYEQYF. CDR3 coding DNA: TGTGCCAGCAGTTTATGGGGACAGGGATTGACCTACGAGCAGTACTTC.

The CDR3 loop is CASSHGQINTGELFF. The DNA of the CDR3 is TGTGCCAGCAGCCATGGACAGATCAACACCGGGGAGCTGTTTTTT. The chain employs TRBV7-9 and TRBJ2-2; a weak D match, TRBD1 (6 bases). The CDR3 consists of 15 residues. Germline CDR1 is SEHNR and CDR2 is FQNEAQ (reference sequence). The V end lost 5 bases, the J end lost 2 bases, and 12 bases lay between the germline ends.

V is TRBV28 and J is TRBJ1-1, with TRBD1 as a possible D gene (6 bases). CDR1 and CDR2 (germline): MDHEN, SYDVKM. V was clipped by 6 bases and J by 1 base, with 18 bases between them. The CDR3 extends over 16 amino acids. The CDR3 DNA sequence: TGTGCCAGCAGGGTCCACGGTCAGGGGAGGAACACTGAAGCTTTCTTT. Amino acids: CASRVHGQGRNTEAFF. Combining the CDR3 with reference TRBV28 and TRBJ1-1 gives the whole variable domain DVKVTQSSRYLVKRTGEKVFLECVQDMDHENMFWYRQDPGLGLRLIYFSYDVKMKEKGDIPEGYSVSREKKERFSLILESASTNQTSMYLCASRVHGQGRNTEAFFGQGTRLTVV.

This clone has only one observation. V usage is TRBV5-6 and J usage is TRBJ2-7; 10 positions match TRBD2. The germline V gene encodes CDR1 SGHDT and CDR2 YYEEEE. V was pared by 0 bases and J by 5 bases, with 8 bases of the junction left unmatched. The CDR3 loop spans 16 amino acids. For the CDR3, the DNA is TGTGCCAGCAGCTTGGGGCTACCACTAGCGGGGAACGAGCAGTACGTC. It translates to CASSLGLPLAGNEQYV.

CDR3 amino acids: CASSFGTSGRLNTGELFF. For the CDR3, the DNA is TGCGCCAGCAGCTTCGGGACTAGCGGAAGATTGAACACCGGGGAGCTGTTTTTT. The chain links TRBV5-1 to TRBJ2-2; 11 bases match TRBD2. The CDR3 contains 18 residues. The germline gives CDR1 SGHRS, CDR2 YFSETQ. The V and J ends lost 2 bases and 1 base, in that order; junction bases with no gene match: 7.